A single TCR beta chain is shown here with its context. This specimen belongs to a study of blood T cell repertoires in COVID-19. Per the original data handling: Amplification with reference gene primers provided the estimates of nucleated cell counts. Clones were sequenced by immunoSEQ multiplex PCR, and TCRdb holds only the in-frame ones, with some missing. The V and J calls and clone size are taken from that table; D and trimming were inferred from the DNA. Of 290,000 or so clones detected, roughly 86% appear once; the ten largest clones hold around 2.4%. Assignments of participants to cohorts depended upon their own reported clinical history. Trimming cost V 0 bases and J 5 bases; bases outside gene matches: 14. The CDR3 sequence is 18 residues long. Germline assignment: CDR1 LGHNA and CDR2 YSLEER.

The chain combines TRBV4-3 with TRBJ1-2, with TRBD1 identical over 8 bases. Input material: PBMCs or T cells enriched from blood (not recorded which). This receptor was taken from a woman under 30 who had recovered from COVID-19. The CDR3 region is CASSQDVTGQGRQYGYTF. CDR3 coding DNA: TGCGCCAGCAGCCAAGATGTAACCGGACAGGGAAGACAGTATGGCTACACCTTC.